The clone carrying this TCR beta chain was seen once. How the authors handled the data: By means of reference gene primer amplification, nucleated cell counts were estimated. Sequencing was performed with immunoSEQ multiplex PCR; in TCRdb, only in-frame clones are kept and a portion is missing. That table is the source of V, J and clone size, and D and trimming were worked out from the DNA. The sample records around 64,000 clones, roughly 88% being singletons. The data derive from a study of blood T cell repertoires in COVID-19. Study information: Spain, Italy and the United States supplied samples that represented acute and convalescent COVID-19. In each case, the material was cDNA or gDNA derived from T cells, B-cell-depleted T cells, or PBMCs.

From germline, CDR1 is MNHNY and CDR2 SVGAGI (reference sequence). The length of the CDR3 is 15 residues. V trimming: 7 bases; J trimming: 5 bases; junction bases outside the gene matches: 9. This TCR derives from a man younger than 40 with acute or convalescent COVID-19. The J gene is TRBJ1-5, the V gene TRBV6-6; TRBD1 matches 9 bases. The sample was peripheral blood. DNA for the CDR3: TGTGCCAGCACTTTGGGACAGGGTTTCGATCAGCCCCAGCATTTT. As protein: CASTLGQGFDQPQHF.